This T cell receptor (beta chain) was captured in a study of PD-L1 blockade in urothelial cancer listed by TCRdb under 2017. Regarding the study in general: All patients started therapy in about 2014 and received atezolizumab 1,200 mg intravenously every 3 weeks. About 85% of the 29 patients were identified as males with urothelial cancer of bladder origin, and a prior smoking history was reported by 18 of 29 patients. Patients had an ECOG performance status of 0 or 1 and had received between 0 and 3 prior chemotherapy regimens. Blood samples were analyzed at 3 weeks after treatment start (second dose) and at 6 weeks after treatment start. Blood samples yielded a median of roughly 150,000 T cells and more than 80,000 unique TCRs, with median clonality roughly 0.085. The study was an exploratory multi-omic analysis of somatic, immune and clinical correlates of response to PD-L1 blockade with atezolizumab in urothelial cancer. Pretreatment tumor samples, along with matched peripheral blood serially collected before and after atezolizumab treatment, were subjected to TCR sequencing. Progression-free survival longer than 6 months counted as durable clinical benefit, and TCR features were additionally tested against both progression-free and overall survival. In the same patients, pretreatment tumors underwent whole exome sequencing and RNA sequencing in addition to TCR sequencing. Under ten patients achieved durable clinical benefit and 15 to 20 did not. Twenty-nine patients had pretreatment blood TCR-seq, 24 had at least one posttreatment blood collection, and 24 had tumor TCR-seq.

About this clone: Its specific antigen is unknown. No qualities accompany the bases; no much larger clone lies one base away.

Here is what the overall study found, with its caveats: A pretreatment peripheral blood TCR clonality below the median was linked to improved progression-free and overall survival. Small sample size (n ≈ 30) and many exploratory analyses mean the results are intended to be hypothesis-generating. Greater expansion of tumor-associated TCR clones in peripheral blood 3 weeks after the start of treatment was observed in patients with durable benefit (n of about 20, p = 0.022).

The CDR3 spans 14 residues, from the cysteine through the phenylalanine. Solely the CDR3 DNA is kept, with 42 bases framed from the first base. A distance of 14 bases separates the germline ends of V and J, which lose 1 base and 8 bases respectively. CDR1 and CDR2, per the germline V gene, are SGHRS and YFSETQ. Each PCR received spiked-in synthetic TCR analog templates so that absolute template abundance could be estimated from read counts. TCRbeta CDR3 regions were amplified from genomic DNA with bias-controlled V and J gene primers using the immunoSEQ assay. Sequencing of rearranged TCRbeta segments was done at approximately 20X coverage. Processing in the source paper ran as follows. Sequencing errors were corrected by clustering and CDR3s were annotated against IMGT to assign V, D and J genes. Only productive TCRbeta rearrangements were used in downstream analyses, excluding out-of-frame or stop-codon sequences. To compute clonality, Shannon entropy was normalized by the log of the number of unique productive sequences and then subtracted from one. Fisher's exact test with Benjamini-Hochberg correction, at a threshold of adjusted p below 0.01, was used to find clones that differed between time points or between blood and tumor. TCRdb obtained this table from immuneACCESS and retained in-frame rearrangements with V and J assigned. These tables miss some clones; where compared with another copy, unresolved V genes account for less than half of the shortfall, and the remainder is unexplained. D and trimming come from the DNA, and the V and J calls and clone size come from that table. The sample yields tens of thousands of clones; around 81% were counted once. The leading ten clones occupy around 16% of the sample.

The time point tag for this specimen amounts to: pretreatment peripheral blood. A total of some 30 patients with locally advanced or metastatic urothelial carcinoma, treated at Memorial Sloan Kettering on a trial protocol, made up the cohort. Peripheral blood mononuclear cells were collected pretreatment and during treatment, with between 1 and 8 total time points per patient. The Qiagen DNeasy Blood extraction kit was used to purify genomic DNA from total PBMCs and tumor samples. PBMCs were collected pretreatment and during treatment, and were isolated and stored as previously described. This sequence uses TRBV5-1 and TRBJ2-3; TRBD2 is a possible D gene, resting on 5 matching bases. This specimen consisted of PBMCs, obtained around atezolizumab (anti-PD-L1) treatment. This receptor was identified in a man in his 60s with urothelial cancer. The base sequence is TGCGCCAGCAGCTTGTCCGGGGATACACCTACGCAGTATTTT. The resulting protein is CASSLSGDTPTQYF. Supplemented by the reference TRBV5-1 and TRBJ2-3 proteins around the CDR3, the complete variable domain is KAGVTQTPRYLIKTRGQQVTLSCSPISGHRSVSWYQQTPGQGLQFLFEYFSETQRNKGNFPGRFSGRQFSNSRSEMNVSTLELGDSALYLCASSLSGDTPTQYFGPGTRLTVL.